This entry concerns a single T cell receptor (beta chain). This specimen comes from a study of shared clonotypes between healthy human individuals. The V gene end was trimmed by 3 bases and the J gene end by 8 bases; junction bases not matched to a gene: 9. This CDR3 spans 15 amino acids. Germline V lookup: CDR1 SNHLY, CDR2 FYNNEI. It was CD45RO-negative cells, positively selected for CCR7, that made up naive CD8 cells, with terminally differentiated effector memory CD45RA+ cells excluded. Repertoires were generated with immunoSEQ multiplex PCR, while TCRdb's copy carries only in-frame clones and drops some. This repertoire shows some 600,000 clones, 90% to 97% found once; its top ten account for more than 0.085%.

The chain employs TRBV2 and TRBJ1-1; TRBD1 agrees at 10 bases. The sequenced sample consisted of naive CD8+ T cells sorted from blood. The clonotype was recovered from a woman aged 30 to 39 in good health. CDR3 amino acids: CASSDPGQGFSEAFF. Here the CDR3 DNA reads TGTGCCAGCAGTGATCCGGGACAGGGGTTCTCCGAAGCTTTCTTT. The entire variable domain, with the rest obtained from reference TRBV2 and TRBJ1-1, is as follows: EPEVTQTPSHQVTQMGQEVILRCVPISNHLYFYWYRQILGQKVEFLVSFYNNEISEKSEIFDDQFSVERPDGSNFTLKIRSTKLEDSAMYFCASSDPGQGFSEAFFGQGTRLTVV.